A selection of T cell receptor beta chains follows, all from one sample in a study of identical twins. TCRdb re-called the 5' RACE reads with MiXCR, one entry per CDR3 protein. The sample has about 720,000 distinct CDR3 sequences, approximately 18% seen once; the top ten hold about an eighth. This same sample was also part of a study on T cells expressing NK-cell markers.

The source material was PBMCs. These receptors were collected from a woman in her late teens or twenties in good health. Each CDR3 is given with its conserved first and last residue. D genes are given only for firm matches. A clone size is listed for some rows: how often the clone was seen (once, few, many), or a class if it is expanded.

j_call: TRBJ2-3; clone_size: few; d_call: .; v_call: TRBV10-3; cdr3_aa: CAISGWGESDTQYF; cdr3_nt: TGTGCCATCAGTGGTTGGGGGGAATCAGATACGCAGTATTTT
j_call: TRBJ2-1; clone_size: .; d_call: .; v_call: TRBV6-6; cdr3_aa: CASSPKGYNEQFF; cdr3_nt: TGTGCCAGCTCCCCCAAAGGGTACAATGAGCAGTTCTTC
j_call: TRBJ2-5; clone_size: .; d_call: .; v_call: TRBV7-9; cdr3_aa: CASSIHFGVETQYF; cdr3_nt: TGTGCCAGCAGCATCCATTTCGGGGTGGAGACCCAGTACTTC
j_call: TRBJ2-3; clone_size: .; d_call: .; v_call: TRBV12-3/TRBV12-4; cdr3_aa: CASSLGPEDTQYF; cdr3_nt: TGTGCCAGCAGTTTGGGCCCGGAGGATACGCAGTATTTT
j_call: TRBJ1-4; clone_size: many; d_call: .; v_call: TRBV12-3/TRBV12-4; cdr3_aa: CASSLVAPKKLFF; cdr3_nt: TGTGCCAGCAGTTTAGTGGCGCCCAAAAAACTGTTTTTT
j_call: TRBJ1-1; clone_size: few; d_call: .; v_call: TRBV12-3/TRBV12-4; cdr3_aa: CASSPAGAGNTEAFF; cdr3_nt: TGTGCCAGCAGTCCAGCGGGAGCTGGGAACACTGAAGCTTTCTTT
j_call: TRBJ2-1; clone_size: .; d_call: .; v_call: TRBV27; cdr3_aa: CASSLRPLGSNEQFF; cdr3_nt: TGTGCCAGCAGCCTCCGTCCGCTTGGTTCCAATGAGCAGTTCTTC
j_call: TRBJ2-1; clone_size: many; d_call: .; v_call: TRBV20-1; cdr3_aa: CSASSSDEQFF; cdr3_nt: TGCAGTGCTAGCTCCAGTGATGAGCAGTTCTTC
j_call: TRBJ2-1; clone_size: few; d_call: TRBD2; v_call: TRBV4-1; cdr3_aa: CASSSGAGGDNEQFF; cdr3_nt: TGCGCCAGCAGTTCTGGAGCGGGAGGGGACAATGAGCAGTTCTTC
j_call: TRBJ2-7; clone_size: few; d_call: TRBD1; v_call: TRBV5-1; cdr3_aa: CASSLSGTGGDEQYF; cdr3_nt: TGCGCCAGCAGCTTGAGTGGGACAGGGGGCGACGAGCAGTACTTC
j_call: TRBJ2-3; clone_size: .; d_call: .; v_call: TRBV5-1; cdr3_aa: CASGERRGYTDTQYF; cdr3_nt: TGCGCCAGCGGGGAAAGGAGAGGCTACACAGATACGCAGTATTTT
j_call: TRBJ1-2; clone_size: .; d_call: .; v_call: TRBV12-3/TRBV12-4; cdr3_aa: CASSFRHAGYTF; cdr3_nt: TGTGCCAGCAGTTTCAGGCATGCTGGCTACACCTTC
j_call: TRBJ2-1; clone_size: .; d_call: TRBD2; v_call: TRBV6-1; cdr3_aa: CASSEAATSGSPVYNEQFF; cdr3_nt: TGTGCCAGCAGTGAAGCTGCGACTAGCGGGAGCCCTGTCTACAATGAGCAGTTCTTC
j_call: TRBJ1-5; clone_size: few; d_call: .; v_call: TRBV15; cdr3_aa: CATSREGPWPQHF; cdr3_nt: TGTGCCACCAGCAGAGAGGGCCCTTGGCCCCAGCATTTT
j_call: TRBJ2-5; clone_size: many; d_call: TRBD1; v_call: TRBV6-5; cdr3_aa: CASSYGTGQRETQYF; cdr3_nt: TGTGCCAGCAGTTATGGGACGGGACAGCGGGAGACCCAGTACTTC
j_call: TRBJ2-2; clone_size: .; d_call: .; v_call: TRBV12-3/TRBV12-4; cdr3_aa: CASSLALVGTTGELFF; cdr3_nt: TGTGCCAGCAGTTTAGCGCTAGTGGGGACCACCGGGGAGCTGTTTTTT
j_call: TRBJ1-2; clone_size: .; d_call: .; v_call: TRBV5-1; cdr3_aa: CASSYPTRDGYGYTF; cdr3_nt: TGCGCCAGCAGCTACCCTACGAGGGACGGCTATGGCTACACCTTC
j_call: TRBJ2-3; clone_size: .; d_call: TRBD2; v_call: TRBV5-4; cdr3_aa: CASSRTSATVGTQYF; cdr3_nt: TGTGCCAGCAGCCGGACTAGTGCCACTGTTGGTACGCAGTATTTT
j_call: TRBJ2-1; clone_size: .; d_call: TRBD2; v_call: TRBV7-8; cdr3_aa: CASSIHLAGEYNEQFF; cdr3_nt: TGTGCCAGCAGCATTCACCTGGCGGGGGAATACAATGAGCAGTTCTTC
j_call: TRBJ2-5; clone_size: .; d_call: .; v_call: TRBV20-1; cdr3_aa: CSAPMAGRETQYF; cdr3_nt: TGCAGTGCCCCTATGGCGGGAAGGGAGACCCAGTACTTC
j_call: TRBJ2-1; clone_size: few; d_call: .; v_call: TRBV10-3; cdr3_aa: CAIRPVASIDHEQFF; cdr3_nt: TGTGCCATCAGGCCCGTGGCTAGCATCGACCATGAGCAGTTCTTC
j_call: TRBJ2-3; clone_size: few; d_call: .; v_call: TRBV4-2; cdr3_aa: CASSQEYSTDTQYF; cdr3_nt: TGTGCCAGCAGCCAAGAGTACTCCACAGATACGCAGTATTTT
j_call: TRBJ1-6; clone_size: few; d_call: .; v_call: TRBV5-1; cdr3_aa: CASSLQDNNNSPLHF; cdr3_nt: TGCGCCAGCAGCTTACAGGACAACAATAATTCACCCCTCCACTTT
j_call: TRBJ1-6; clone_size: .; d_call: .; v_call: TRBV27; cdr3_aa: CASSLDLNSPLHF; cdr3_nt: TGTGCCAGCAGTTTAGACTTAAATTCACCCCTCCACTTT